These 21 T cell receptor beta chains share one sample of origin, sequenced in a study of blood T cell repertoires in COVID-19 (dated by TCRdb to 2019 to 2021). Receptor amplification or capture employed the immunoSEQ multiplex PCR assay. The table was pulled from immuneACCESS by TCRdb, which kept in-frame rearrangements only. Such tables lose some clones; where checked, under half of the loss comes from unresolved V genes, and the rest has no known cause. The sample data list roughly 100,000 clones, and about three quarters of these were observed just once. Roughly 6.2% of the sample goes to the ten largest clones. The material sequenced was peripheral blood. Receptors originate from an elderly man with COVID-19, enrolled during active disease.

In this sample, this clone turned up a few times. The rearrangement joins TRBV7-9 to TRBJ1-3; no definite D call. Germline CDR1 and CDR2: SEHNR and FQNEAQ (reference sequence). The CDR3 has 15 residues. V shed 5 bases and J shed 1 base, with 12 bases lying between them. The CDR3, as DNA: TGTGCCAGCAGCCCCTCTCGGGGATCTGGAAACACCATATATTTT. This codes for CASSPSRGSGNTIYF.

V and J are TRBV6-1 and TRBJ1-6; the D is unclear. The V end was cut by 0 bases, the J end by 0 bases, with 6 bases between. This CDR3 spans 16 amino acids. Germline V gene lookup returns CDR1 MNHNS and CDR2 SASEGT. In nucleotides, the CDR3 is TGTGCCAGCAGTGAAGCGCAGGCCTCCTATAATTCACCCCTCCACTTT. It specifies CASSEAQASYNSPLHF.

CDR3 nucleotide sequence: TGTGCCAGCAGTCCTGACAGGGGAAACGGCTACACCTTC. Its translation: CASSPDRGNGYTF. V gene TRBV6-5 combines with J gene TRBJ1-2, with 8 bases fitting TRBD1. This CDR3 contains 13 residues. Trimming at V came to 5 bases and at J to 8 bases, leaving 7 bases not matched to a gene. Per germline, CDR1 MNHEY and CDR2 SVGAGI.

The chain links TRBV29-1 to TRBJ2-1; 12 nucleotides agree with TRBD2. CDR1 and CDR2 (germline): SQVTM, ANQGSEA. After removal of 0 bases from V and 0 bases from J, the junction contained 12 bases not matched to a gene. This CDR3 region has 20 residues. The CDR3 loop is CSVEDWGTSGPQSSYNEQFF. DNA of the CDR3: TGCAGCGTTGAAGATTGGGGGACTAGCGGGCCCCAGAGCTCCTACAATGAGCAGTTCTTC.

The rearrangement joins TRBV13 to TRBJ2-7, with D perhaps TRBD1 (6 bases). This CDR3 spans 14 amino acids. Germline CDR1 and CDR2: PRHDT and FYEKMQ (reference sequence). V was cut by 2 bases and J by 1 base, with 9 bases left in between. This CDR3 is CASSLHRASYEQYF. CDR3 nucleotide sequence: TGTGCCAGCAGCTTACACAGGGCGTCCTACGAGCAGTACTTC. Using reference TRBV13 and TRBJ2-7 for the parts outside the CDR3, the full variable domain is AAGVIQSPRHLIKEKRETATLKCYPIPRHDTVYWYQQGPGQDPQFLISFYEKMQSDKGSIPDRFSAQQFSDYHSELNMSSLELGDSALYFCASSLHRASYEQYFGPGTRLTVT.

This chain joins TRBV5-1 and TRBJ1-6, with D maybe TRBD1 (6 bases). The length of the CDR3 is 16 residues. V lost 4 bases to trimming and J lost 7 bases, with 18 bases between them. CDR1 SGHRS and CDR2 YFSETQ come from the germline V gene. CDR3 sequence reads: CASSPSPGVANSPLHF. The CDR3 DNA sequence: TGCGCCAGCAGCCCTTCTCCAGGGGTGGCAAATTCACCCCTCCACTTT.

V gene TRBV5-1 combines with J gene TRBJ2-5; D might be TRBD2 (6 bases). This CDR3 is built from 16 residues. Germline lookup yields CDR1 SGHRS and CDR2 YFSETQ. V was pared by 0 bases and J by 5 bases, with 17 bases between. CDR3: CASSLGGTSSGETQYF. In DNA, the CDR3 is TGCGCCAGCAGCTTGGGCGGGACCTCCTCGGGGGAGACCCAGTACTTC.

This chain joins TRBV27 and TRBJ2-7; D is ambiguous. The germline V gene encodes CDR1 MNHEY and CDR2 SMNVEV (reference sequence). Deletions cut 0 bases from V and 3 bases from J, with 15 bases between. The CDR3 covers 16 residues. CDR3 residues: CASSLSWPQPYYEQYF. The CDR3 nucleotides read TGTGCCAGCAGTTTATCCTGGCCACAGCCTTACTACGAGCAGTACTTC.

The chain carries TRBV24-1 and TRBJ2-2; 11 bases agree with TRBD2. The ends lost 7 bases at V and 1 base at J; junction bases unmatched: 13. This CDR3 spans 19 amino acids. Germline CDR1 and CDR2: KGHDR and SFDVKD. Written as DNA, the CDR3 is TGTGCCACCAGCGGACTAGCGGGTCGAGTAAGCGTGAACACCGGGGAGCTGTTTTTT. This gives the protein CATSGLAGRVSVNTGELFF.

J is TRBJ2-1 and V is TRBV2; D perhaps matches TRBD1 (7 bases). V lost 3 bases, J lost 7 bases, and 13 bases lay in between. Germline CDR1 reads SNHLY; CDR2 reads FYNNEI. This CDR3 is built from 14 residues. The CDR3 DNA reads as TGTGCCAGCAGTGATAGGTCAGGGGGGAATGAGCAGTTCTTC. Residues: CASSDRSGGNEQFF.

The table lists this clone with a few counts. This chain connects TRBV7-2 to TRBJ2-5, with D unresolved. Trimming cost V 4 bases and J 1 base, with 7 bases left between them. Germline-derived CDR1 and CDR2 are SGHTA and FQGNSA. The CDR3 extends over 13 amino acids. CDR3 loop: CASSWASQETQYF. In DNA form, the CDR3 reads TGTGCCAGCAGCTGGGCTTCCCAAGAGACCCAGTACTTC.

The chain links TRBV9 to TRBJ2-5; 9 nucleotides align to TRBD1. Germline V lookup: CDR1 SGDLS, CDR2 YYNGEE. Germline trimming cut 4 bases from V and 0 bases from J; bases unmatched to any gene: 7. This CDR3 is 16 amino acids long. The CDR3: CASSPWDRAYQETQYF. The CDR3 nucleotides read TGTGCCAGCAGCCCTTGGGACAGGGCGTACCAAGAGACCCAGTACTTC.

The chain carries TRBV6-5 and TRBJ1-5; D remains unclear. This CDR3 is 11 amino acids long. Germline V gene data show CDR1 as MNHEY and CDR2 as SVGAGI. V was shortened by 9 bases and J by 4 bases, with 7 bases between the two germline ends. The CDR3 DNA is TGTGCCAGTGGAGGGAATCAGCCCCAGCATTTT. It codes for CASGGNQPQHF.

This clone showed up just a few times. This chain links TRBV11-3 with TRBJ1-1; TRBD1 is a possible D gene (6 bases). Trimming pared 5 bases from V and 11 bases from J, leaving 18 bases between. This CDR3 spans 13 amino acids. The V gene's germline CDR1 is SGHNT and CDR2 YENEEA. This CDR3 is CASSPNGGGLAFF. CDR3 nucleotides: TGTGCCAGCAGCCCAAACGGGGGGGGCCTGGCTTTCTTT.

V is TRBV7-8 and J is TRBJ2-7; TRBD2 aligns across 10 bases. Germline CDR1 and CDR2: SGHVS and FQNEAQ. The CDR3 has 15 residues. Germline trimming cut 5 bases from V and 4 bases from J; bases unmatched to any gene: 8. The CDR3 loop is CASSRGLADWYEQYF. CDR3 sequence (DNA): TGTGCCAGCAGCCGAGGACTAGCGGATTGGTACGAGCAGTACTTC.

The chain's CDR3 is CASSSGTSQETQYF. The CDR3 DNA follows: TGTGCCAGCAGTTCCGGGACTTCCCAAGAGACCCAGTACTTC. V is TRBV6-5 and J is TRBJ2-5, with a weak D call TRBD2 (6 bases). Germline V gene data show CDR1 as MNHEY and CDR2 as SVGAGI. There are 14 residues in the CDR3. Trimming removed 4 bases from V and 1 base from J, with 10 bases in between.

This chain joins TRBV27 and TRBJ2-1, with 14 nucleotides matching TRBD2. The CDR3 consists of 16 residues. Germline V gene sequence: CDR1 MNHEY, CDR2 SMNVEV (reference sequence). J gave up 7 bases and V 2 bases, and 4 bases lay outside the gene matches. This chain's CDR3 is CASSLLGTSGSNEQFF. The CDR3 DNA reads as TGTGCCAGCAGTTTACTTGGGACTAGCGGGAGTAATGAGCAGTTCTTC.

This clone was seen a handful of times. The rearrangement links TRBV19 to TRBJ1-2; D is unclear. Per germline, CDR1 LNHDA and CDR2 SQIVND (reference sequence). The germline V and J ends were trimmed by 3 bases and 0 bases, with 8 bases remaining between them. CDR3 length: 14 residues. The CDR3 region has the DNA TGTGCCAGTAGTATTTGGCTAGCTAACTATGGCTACACCTTC. This codes for CASSIWLANYGYTF. Full variable domain (missing parts from reference TRBV19 and TRBJ1-2): DGGITQSPKYLFRKEGQNVTLSCEQNLNHDAMYWYRQDPGQGLRLIYYSQIVNDFQKGDIAEGYSVSREKKESFPLTVTSAQKNPTAFYLCASSIWLANYGYTFGSGTRLTVV.

This clone was observed a few times. The V call is TRBV7-8, the J call TRBJ2-7; the match to TRBD1 covers 10 bases. CDR1 and CDR2 from the germline V gene are SGHVS and FQNEAQ. CDR3 size: 14 residues. Trimming removed 1 base from V and 6 bases from J; junction bases left unmatched: 3. The CDR3: CASSLGQGALEQYF. Here the CDR3 DNA reads TGTGCCAGCAGCTTAGGACAGGGGGCGCTCGAGCAGTACTTC.

Here the CDR3 DNA reads TGTGCCAGCAGCAAAGAGGGGGTGACAGGGTGCCTAGGTAAGAAACTGTTTTTT. This encodes CASSKEGVTGCLGKKLFF. V and J are TRBV21-1 and TRBJ1-4; TRBD1, as called in the table, went unchecked against the DNA. TRBV21-1 is recorded as a pseudogene. This CDR3 region has 18 residues.

The J gene is TRBJ2-7, the V gene TRBV11-2; possibly TRBD2 for D (5 bases). This CDR3 region has 12 residues. Trimming stripped 4 bases from V and 3 bases from J, with 7 bases between. CDR1 and CDR2 from the germline V gene are SGHAT and FQNNGV. This CDR3 reads CASSSLVYEQYF. The CDR3 region has the DNA TGTGCCAGCAGCTCACTAGTCTACGAGCAGTACTTC.